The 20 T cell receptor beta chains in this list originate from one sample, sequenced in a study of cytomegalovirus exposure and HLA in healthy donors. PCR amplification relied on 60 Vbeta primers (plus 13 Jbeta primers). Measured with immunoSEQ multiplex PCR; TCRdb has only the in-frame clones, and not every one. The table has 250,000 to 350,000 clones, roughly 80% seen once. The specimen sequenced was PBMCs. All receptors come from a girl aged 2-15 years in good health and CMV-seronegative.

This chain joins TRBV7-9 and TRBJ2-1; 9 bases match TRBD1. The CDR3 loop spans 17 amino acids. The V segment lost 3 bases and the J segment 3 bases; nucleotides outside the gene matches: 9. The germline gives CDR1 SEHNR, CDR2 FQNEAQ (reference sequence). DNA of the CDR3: TGTGCCAGCAGCTTTAACAACAGGGGGCGCGACTACAATGAGCAGTTCTTC. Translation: CASSFNNRGRDYNEQFF.

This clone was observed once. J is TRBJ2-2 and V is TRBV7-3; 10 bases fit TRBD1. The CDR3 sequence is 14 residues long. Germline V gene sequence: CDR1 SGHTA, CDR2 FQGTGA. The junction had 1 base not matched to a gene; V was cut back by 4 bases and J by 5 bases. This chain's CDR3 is CASSSGQGTGELFF. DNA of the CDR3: TGTGCCAGCAGCTCGGGACAGGGGACCGGGGAGCTGTTTTTT.

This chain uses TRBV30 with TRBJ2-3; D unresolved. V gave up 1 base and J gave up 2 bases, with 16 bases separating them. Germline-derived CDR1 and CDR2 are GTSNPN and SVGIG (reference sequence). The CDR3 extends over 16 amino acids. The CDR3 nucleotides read TGTGCCTGGAGTGCGCCGAGGCCTCTGGCCACAGATACGCAGTATTTT. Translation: CAWSAPRPLATDTQYF.

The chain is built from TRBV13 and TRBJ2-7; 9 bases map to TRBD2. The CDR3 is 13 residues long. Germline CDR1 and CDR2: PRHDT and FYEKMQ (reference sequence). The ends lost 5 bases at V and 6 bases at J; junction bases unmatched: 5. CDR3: CASSPGTSREQYF. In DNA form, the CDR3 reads TGTGCCAGCAGCCCAGGGACTAGCCGCGAGCAGTACTTC. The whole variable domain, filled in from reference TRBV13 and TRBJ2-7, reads AAGVIQSPRHLIKEKRETATLKCYPIPRHDTVYWYQQGPGQDPQFLISFYEKMQSDKGSIPDRFSAQQFSDYHSELNMSSLELGDSALYFCASSPGTSREQYFGPGTRLTVT.

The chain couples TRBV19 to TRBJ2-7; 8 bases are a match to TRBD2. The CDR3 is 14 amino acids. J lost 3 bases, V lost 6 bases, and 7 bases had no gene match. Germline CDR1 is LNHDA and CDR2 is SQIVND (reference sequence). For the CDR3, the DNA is TGTGCCAGTAGCCGGACGGGAGGGTACTACGAGCAGTACTTC. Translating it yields CASSRTGGYYEQYF.

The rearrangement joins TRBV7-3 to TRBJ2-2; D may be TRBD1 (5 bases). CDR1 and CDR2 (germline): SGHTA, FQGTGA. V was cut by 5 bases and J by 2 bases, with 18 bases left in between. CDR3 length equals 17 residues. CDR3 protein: CASSPYWFQGNTGELFF. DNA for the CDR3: TGTGCCAGCAGCCCTTACTGGTTTCAGGGTAACACCGGGGAGCTGTTTTTT.

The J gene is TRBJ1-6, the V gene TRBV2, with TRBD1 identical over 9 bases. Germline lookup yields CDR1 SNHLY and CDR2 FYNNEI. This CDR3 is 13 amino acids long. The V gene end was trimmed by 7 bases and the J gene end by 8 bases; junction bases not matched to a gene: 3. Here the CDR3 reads CASTGQGDSPLHF. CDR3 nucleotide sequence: TGTGCCAGCACGGGACAGGGAGATTCACCCCTCCACTTT.

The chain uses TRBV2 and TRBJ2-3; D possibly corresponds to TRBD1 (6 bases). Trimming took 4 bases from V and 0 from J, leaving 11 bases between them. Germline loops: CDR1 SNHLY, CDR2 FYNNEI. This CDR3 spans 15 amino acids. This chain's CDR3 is CASSARQDSTDTQYF. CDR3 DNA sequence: TGTGCCAGCAGTGCCAGACAGGATAGCACAGATACGCAGTATTTT.

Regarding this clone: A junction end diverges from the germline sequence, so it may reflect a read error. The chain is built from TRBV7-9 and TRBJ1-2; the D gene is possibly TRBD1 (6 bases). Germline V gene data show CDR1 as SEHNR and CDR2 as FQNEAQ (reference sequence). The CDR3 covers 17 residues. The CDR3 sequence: CSSSWTDLAIALGGYTF. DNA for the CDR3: TGTTCCAGCAGCTGGACAGACCTTGCTATCGCTCTAGGTGGCTACACCTTC.

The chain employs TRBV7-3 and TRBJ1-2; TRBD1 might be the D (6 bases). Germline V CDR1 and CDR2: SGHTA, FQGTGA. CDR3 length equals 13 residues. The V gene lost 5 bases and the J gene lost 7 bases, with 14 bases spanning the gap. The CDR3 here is CASSITGSGGYTF. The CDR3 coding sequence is TGTGCCAGCAGCATTACAGGGTCGGGTGGCTACACCTTC.

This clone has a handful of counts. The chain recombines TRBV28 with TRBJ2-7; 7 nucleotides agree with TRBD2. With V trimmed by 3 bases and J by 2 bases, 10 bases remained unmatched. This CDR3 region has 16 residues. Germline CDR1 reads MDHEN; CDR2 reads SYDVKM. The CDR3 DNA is TGTGCCAGCAGTTTGGGGGGGACTTACACTCCCTACGAGCAGTACTTC. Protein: CASSLGGTYTPYEQYF.

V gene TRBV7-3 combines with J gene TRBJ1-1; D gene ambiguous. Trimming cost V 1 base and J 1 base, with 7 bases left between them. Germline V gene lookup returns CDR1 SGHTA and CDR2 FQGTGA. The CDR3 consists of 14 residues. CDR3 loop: CASSLIAANTEAFF. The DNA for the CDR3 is TGTGCCAGCAGCTTAATTGCGGCGAACACTGAAGCTTTCTTT. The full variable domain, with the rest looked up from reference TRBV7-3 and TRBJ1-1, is GAGVSQTPSNKVTEKGKYVELRCDPISGHTALYWYRQSLGQGPEFLIYFQGTGAADDSGLPNDRFFAVRPEGSVSTLKIQRTERGDSAVYLCASSLIAANTEAFFGQGTRLTVV.

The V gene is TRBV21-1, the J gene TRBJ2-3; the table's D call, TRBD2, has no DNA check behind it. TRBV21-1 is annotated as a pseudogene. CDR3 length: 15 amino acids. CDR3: CASSKPLACTDTQYF. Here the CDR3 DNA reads TGTGCCAGCAGCAAACCACTAGCTTGCACAGATACGCAGTATTTT.

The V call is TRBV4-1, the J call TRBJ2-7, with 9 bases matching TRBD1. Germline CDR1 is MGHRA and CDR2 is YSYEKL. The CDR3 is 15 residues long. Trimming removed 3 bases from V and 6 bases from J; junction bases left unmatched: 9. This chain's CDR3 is CASSHRTGDFSEQYF. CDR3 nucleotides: TGCGCCAGCAGCCATCGGACAGGGGATTTCTCCGAGCAGTACTTC.

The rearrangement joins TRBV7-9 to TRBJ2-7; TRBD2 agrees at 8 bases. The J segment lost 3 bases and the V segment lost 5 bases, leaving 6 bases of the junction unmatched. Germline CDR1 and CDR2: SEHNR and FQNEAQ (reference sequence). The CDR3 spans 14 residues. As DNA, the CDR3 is TGTGCCAGCAGCCATCCGGGACTAGACTACGAGCAGTACTTC. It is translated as CASSHPGLDYEQYF.

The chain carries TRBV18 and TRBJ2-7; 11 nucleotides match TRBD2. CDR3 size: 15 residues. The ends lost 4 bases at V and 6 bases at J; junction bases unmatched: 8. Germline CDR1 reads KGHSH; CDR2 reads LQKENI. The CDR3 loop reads CASSLNSGGAGEQYF. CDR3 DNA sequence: TGTGCCAGCTCACTTAATAGCGGGGGGGCCGGCGAGCAGTACTTC.

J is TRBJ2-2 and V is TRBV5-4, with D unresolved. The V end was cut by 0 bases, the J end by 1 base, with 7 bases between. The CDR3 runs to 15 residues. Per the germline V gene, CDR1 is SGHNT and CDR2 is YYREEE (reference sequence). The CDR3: CASSLAPGNTGELFF. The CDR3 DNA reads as TGTGCCAGCAGCTTGGCCCCAGGGAACACCGGGGAGCTGTTTTTT. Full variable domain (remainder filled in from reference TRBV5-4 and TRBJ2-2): ETGVTQSPTHLIKTRGQQVTLRCSSQSGHNTVSWYQQALGQGPQFIFQYYREEENGRGNFPPRFSGLQFPNYSSELNVNALELDDSALYLCASSLAPGNTGELFFGEGSRLTVL.

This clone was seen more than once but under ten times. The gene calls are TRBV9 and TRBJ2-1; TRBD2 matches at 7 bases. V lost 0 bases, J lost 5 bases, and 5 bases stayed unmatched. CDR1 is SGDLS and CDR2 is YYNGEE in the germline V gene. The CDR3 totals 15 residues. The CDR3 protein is CASSVGGSLNNEQFF. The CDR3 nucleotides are TGTGCCAGCAGCGTAGGCGGGAGTCTTAACAATGAGCAGTTCTTC.

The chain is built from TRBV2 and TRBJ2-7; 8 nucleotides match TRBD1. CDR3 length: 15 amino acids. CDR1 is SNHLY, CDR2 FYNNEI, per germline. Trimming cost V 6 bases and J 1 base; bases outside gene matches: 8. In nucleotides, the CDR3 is TGTGCCAGCAGCGCCGGGACAGGCATATCCTACGAGCAGTACTTC. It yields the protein CASSAGTGISYEQYF.

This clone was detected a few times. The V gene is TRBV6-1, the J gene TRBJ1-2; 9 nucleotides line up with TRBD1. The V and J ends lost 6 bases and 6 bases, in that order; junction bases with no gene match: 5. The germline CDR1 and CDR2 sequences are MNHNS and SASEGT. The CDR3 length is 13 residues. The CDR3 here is CASSIRTGDGYTF. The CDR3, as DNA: TGTGCCAGCAGCATCCGGACAGGGGATGGCTACACCTTC.